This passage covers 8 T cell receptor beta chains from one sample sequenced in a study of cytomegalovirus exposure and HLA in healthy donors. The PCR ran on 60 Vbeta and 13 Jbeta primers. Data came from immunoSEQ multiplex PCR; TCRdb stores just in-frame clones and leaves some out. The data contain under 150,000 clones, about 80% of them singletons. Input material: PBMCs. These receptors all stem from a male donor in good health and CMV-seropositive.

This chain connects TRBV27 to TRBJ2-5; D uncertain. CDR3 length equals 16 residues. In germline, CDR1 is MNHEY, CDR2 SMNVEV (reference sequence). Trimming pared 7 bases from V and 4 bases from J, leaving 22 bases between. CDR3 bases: TGTGCCAGCACTGCTCTTGAGGAGAAACAAGGAGAGACCCAGTACTTC. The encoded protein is CASTALEEKQGETQYF.

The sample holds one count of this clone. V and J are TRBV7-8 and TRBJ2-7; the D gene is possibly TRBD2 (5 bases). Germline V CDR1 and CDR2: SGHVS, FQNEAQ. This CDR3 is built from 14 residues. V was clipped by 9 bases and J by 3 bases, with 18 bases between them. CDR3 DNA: TGTGCCAGTTCCTCTCGGGAAATCCACTACGAGCAGTACTTC. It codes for CASSSREIHYEQYF.

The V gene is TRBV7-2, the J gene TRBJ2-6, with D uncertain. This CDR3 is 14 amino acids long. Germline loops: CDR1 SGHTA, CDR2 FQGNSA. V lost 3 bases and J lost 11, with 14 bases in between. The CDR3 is CASSFFSVPYVLTF. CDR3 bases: TGTGCCAGCAGCTTTTTCTCAGTTCCCTACGTCCTGACTTTC.

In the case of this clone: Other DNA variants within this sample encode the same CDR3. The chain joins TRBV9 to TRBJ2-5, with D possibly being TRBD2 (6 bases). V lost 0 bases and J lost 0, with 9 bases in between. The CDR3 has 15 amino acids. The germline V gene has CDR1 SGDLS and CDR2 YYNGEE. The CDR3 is CASSVGGRHQETQYF. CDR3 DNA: TGTGCCAGCAGCGTAGGAGGGAGGCACCAAGAGACCCAGTACTTC. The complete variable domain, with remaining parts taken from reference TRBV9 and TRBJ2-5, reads DSGVTQTPKHLITATGQRVTLRCSPRSGDLSVYWYQQSLDQGLQFLIQYYNGEERAKGNILERFSAQQFPDLHSELNLSSLELGDSALYFCASSVGGRHQETQYFGPGTRLLVL.

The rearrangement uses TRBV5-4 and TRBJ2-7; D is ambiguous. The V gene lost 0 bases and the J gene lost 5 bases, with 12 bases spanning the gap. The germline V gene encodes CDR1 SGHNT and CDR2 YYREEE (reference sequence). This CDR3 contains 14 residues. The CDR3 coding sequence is TGTGCCAGCAGCTTGGGGCAGGTCCCCAACGAGCAGTACTTC. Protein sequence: CASSLGQVPNEQYF.

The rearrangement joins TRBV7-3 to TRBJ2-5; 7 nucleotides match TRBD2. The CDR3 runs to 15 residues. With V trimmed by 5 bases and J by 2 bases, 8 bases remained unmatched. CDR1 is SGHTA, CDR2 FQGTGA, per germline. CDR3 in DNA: TGTGCCAGCAGCCCGAACCCTAGCGGACAAGAGACCCAGTACTTC. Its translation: CASSPNPSGQETQYF.

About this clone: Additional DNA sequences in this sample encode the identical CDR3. The CDR3 DNA reads TGTGCCAGAGGACAGGGGAACACTGAAGCTTTCTTT. Protein: CARGQGNTEAFF. This rearrangement joins TRBV21-1 to TRBJ1-1; the table's D gene call, TRBD1, was not cross checked with the DNA. TRBV21-1 is tagged as a pseudogene. The CDR3 sequence is 12 residues long.

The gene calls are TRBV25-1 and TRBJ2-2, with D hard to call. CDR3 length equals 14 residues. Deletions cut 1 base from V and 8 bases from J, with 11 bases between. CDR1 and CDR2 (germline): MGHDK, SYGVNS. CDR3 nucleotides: TGTGCCAGCAGTGAATCTTGGGCCGTGGGGGAGCTGTTTTTT. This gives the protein CASSESWAVGELFF.